This record looks at one TCR beta chain sequence and its context. Its antigen is still unknown. The germline V gene encodes CDR1 PRHDT and CDR2 FYEKMQ (reference sequence). V shed 5 bases, J shed 0 bases, and the junction held 3 bases outside the gene matches. The CDR3 extends over 14 amino acids. This sample stems from a study of shared clonotypes between healthy human individuals. Study information: Donors consisted of a couple of women and a few men between 18 and 49. Study outcomes and limitations: At large depth, rarefaction still showed sorted-subset sequencing to be incomplete.

Profiled with immunoSEQ multiplex PCR; TCRdb holds only in-frame clones, not every one. The sample consists of around 2.1 million clones, approximately 94% of them appearing once. Terminally differentiated effector memory CD45RA+ cells were excluded from the naive CD8 cells, which were CD45RO-negative and positively selected for CCR7. The sample comprised naive CD8+ T cells from PBMCs. The chain couples TRBV13 to TRBJ2-7, with 8 bases that match TRBD2. The source of this sequence is a man younger than 35 in good health. Some clones in this sample may be carry-over from other donors' samples. This CDR3 reads CASSPGTSSYEQYF. In nucleotides, the CDR3 is TGTGCCAGCAGCCCCGGGACTAGCTCCTACGAGCAGTACTTC.